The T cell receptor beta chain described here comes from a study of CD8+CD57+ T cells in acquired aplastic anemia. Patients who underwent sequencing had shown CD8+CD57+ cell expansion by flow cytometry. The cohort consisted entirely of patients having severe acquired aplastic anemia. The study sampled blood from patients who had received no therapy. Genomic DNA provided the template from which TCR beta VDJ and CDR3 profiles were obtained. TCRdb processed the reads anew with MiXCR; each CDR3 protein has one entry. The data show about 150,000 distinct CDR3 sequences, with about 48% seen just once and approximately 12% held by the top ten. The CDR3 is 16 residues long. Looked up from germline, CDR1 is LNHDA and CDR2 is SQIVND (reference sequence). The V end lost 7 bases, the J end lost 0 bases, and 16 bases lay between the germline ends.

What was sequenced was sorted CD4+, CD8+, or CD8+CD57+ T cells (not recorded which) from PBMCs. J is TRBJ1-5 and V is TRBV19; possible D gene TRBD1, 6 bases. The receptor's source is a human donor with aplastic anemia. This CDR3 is CASTEQGSYSNQPQHF. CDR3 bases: TGTGCCAGTACCGAACAGGGATCGTATAGCAATCAGCCCCAGCATTTT.